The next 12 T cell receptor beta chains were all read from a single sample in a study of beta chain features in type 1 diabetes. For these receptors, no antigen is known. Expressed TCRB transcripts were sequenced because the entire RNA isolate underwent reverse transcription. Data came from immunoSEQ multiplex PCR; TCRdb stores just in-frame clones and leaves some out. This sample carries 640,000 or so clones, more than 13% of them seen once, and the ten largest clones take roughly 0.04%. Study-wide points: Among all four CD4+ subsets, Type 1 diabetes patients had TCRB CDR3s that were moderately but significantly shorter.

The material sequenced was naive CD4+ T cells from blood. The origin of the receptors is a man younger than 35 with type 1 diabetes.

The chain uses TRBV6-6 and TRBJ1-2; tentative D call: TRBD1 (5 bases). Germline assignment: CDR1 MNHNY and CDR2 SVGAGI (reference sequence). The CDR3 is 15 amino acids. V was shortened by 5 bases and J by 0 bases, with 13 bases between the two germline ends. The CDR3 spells CASSPRTPANYGYTF. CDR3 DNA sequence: TGTGCCAGCAGTCCGCGGACACCCGCTAACTATGGCTACACCTTC.

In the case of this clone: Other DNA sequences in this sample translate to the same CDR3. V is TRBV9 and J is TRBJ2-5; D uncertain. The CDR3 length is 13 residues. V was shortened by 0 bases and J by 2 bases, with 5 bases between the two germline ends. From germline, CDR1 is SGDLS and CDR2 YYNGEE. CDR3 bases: TGTGCCAGCAGCGTAGTAGGGCAAGAGACCCAGTACTTC. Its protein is CASSVVGQETQYF.

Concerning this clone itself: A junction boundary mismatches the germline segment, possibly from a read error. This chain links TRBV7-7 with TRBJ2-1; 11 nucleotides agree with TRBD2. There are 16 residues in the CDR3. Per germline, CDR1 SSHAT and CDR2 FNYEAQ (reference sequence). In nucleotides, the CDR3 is TGTGCTAGCAGCTTAGAACTAGCGGGAGCATACAATGAGCAGTTCTTC. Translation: CASSLELAGAYNEQFF.

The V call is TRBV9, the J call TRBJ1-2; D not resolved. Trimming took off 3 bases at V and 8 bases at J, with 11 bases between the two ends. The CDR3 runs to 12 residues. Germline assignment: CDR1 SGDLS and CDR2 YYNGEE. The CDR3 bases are TGTGCCAGCAGCGCACCCACGCACGGCTACACCTTC. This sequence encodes CASSAPTHGYTF.

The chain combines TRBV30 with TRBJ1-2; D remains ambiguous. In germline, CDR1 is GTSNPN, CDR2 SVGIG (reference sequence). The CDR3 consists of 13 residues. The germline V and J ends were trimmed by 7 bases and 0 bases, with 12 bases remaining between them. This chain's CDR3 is CASGMAANYGYTF. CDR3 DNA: TGTGCCTCCGGCATGGCAGCTAACTATGGCTACACCTTC.

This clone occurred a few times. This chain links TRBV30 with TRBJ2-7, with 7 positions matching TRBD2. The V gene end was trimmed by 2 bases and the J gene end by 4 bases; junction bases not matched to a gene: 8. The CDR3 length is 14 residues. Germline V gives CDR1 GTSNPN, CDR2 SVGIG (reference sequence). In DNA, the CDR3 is TGTGCCTGGAGTAGCGGGGCCCGAATTTACGAGCAGTACTTC. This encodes CAWSSGARIYEQYF.

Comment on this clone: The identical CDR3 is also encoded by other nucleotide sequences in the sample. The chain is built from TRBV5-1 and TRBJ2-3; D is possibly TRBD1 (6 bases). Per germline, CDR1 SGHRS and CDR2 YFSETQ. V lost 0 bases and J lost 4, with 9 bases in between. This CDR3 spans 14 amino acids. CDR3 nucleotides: TGCGCCAGCAGCTTGGCACAGGGACCAGATACGCAGTATTTT. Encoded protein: CASSLAQGPDTQYF.

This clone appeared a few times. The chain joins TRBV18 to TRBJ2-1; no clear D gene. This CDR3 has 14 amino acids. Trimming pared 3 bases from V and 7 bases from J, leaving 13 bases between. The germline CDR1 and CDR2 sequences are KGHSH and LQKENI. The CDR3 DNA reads TGTGCCAGCTCACCGGAAGCAAGGCATAATGAGCAGTTCTTC. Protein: CASSPEARHNEQFF.

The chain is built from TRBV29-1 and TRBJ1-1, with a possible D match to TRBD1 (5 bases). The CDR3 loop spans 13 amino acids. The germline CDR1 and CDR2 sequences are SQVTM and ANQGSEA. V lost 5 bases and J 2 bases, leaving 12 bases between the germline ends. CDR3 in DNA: TGCAGCGTTACCTCCACAGGTAACACTGAAGCTTTCTTT. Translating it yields CSVTSTGNTEAFF.

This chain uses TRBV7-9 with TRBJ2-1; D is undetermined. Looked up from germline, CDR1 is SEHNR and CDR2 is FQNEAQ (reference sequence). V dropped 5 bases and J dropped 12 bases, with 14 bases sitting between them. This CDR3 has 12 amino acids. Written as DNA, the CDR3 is TGTGCCAGCAGCCCAGCTACTACTGGGCAGTTCTTC. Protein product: CASSPATTGQFF.

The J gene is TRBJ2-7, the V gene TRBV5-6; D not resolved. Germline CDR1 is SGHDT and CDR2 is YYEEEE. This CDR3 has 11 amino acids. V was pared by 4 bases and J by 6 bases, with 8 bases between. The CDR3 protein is CASSRKGEQYF. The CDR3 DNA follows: TGTGCCAGCAGCCGGAAGGGCGAGCAGTACTTC.

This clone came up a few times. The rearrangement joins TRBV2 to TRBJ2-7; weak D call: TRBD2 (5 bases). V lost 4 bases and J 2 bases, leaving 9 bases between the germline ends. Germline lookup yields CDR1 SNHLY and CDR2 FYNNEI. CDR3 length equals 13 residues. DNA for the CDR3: TGTGCCAGCAGTGTCGGGATGCCCTACGAGCAGTACTTC. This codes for CASSVGMPYEQYF. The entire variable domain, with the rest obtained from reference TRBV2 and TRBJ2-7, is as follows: EPEVTQTPSHQVTQMGQEVILRCVPISNHLYFYWYRQILGQKVEFLVSFYNNEISEKSEIFDDQFSVERPDGSNFTLKIRSTKLEDSAMYFCASSVGMPYEQYFGPGTRLTVT.